This T cell receptor beta chain was captured by sequencing in a study of OX40 agonist ivuxolimab in advanced cancers. V lost 9 bases and J 3 bases, leaving 12 bases between the germline ends. The CDR3 length is 12 residues. Germline values: CDR1 SGDLS, CDR2 YYNGEE. The protocol was immunoSEQ multiplex PCR, while the TCRdb copy is restricted to in-frame clones and leaves out a portion. The table lists about 77,000 clones, 85% to 90% of them singletons. Sequencing used CD4+ or CD8+ T cells sorted from blood, obtained in a trial of the OX40 agonist ivuxolimab. This chain connects TRBV9 to TRBJ1-2, with D uncertain. The sequence was collected from an adult with an advanced solid tumor such as melanoma, head and neck, liver or kidney cancer. CDR3 bases: TGTGCCACCTCGCGGGGAGACTATGGCTACACCTTC. Translated, it gives CATSRGDYGYTF.